The entry below describes one T cell receptor (beta chain). Its antigen is not known. Other DNA sequences in this sample translate to the same CDR3. This sample is drawn from a study of shared clonotypes between healthy human individuals. General observations from the study: Generation of non-shared clonotypes was less probable than generation of clonotypes shared by all four donors.

Germline V lookup: CDR1 SQVTM, CDR2 ANQGSEA. The V segment lost 5 bases and the J segment 2 bases; nucleotides outside the gene matches: 4. The CDR3 consists of 13 residues. Methods used by the authors: Filtering of immunoSEQ junctional sequences could not match full-length read filtering. The data were produced by immunoSEQ multiplex PCR, yet TCRdb's version contains in-frame clones alone and is incomplete. V, J and clone size derive from that table, while D and trimming were established from the DNA sequence. In the table there are some 2,100,000 clones, approximately 94% of which are singletons. It was into CD45RA+ naive and CD45RA-negative memory subsets that the CD4+ cells were split.

Sequencing was done on a sample of naive CD4+ T cells sorted from blood. Noted subset: CD45RA+ positively selected. This chain connects TRBV29-1 to TRBJ2-7, with TRBD1 identical over 9 bases. The sequence came from a man in his late teens or twenties in good health. This CDR3 reads CSVTGTGPYEQYF. The CDR3 DNA reads TGCAGCGTTACCGGGACAGGGCCCTACGAGCAGTACTTC.